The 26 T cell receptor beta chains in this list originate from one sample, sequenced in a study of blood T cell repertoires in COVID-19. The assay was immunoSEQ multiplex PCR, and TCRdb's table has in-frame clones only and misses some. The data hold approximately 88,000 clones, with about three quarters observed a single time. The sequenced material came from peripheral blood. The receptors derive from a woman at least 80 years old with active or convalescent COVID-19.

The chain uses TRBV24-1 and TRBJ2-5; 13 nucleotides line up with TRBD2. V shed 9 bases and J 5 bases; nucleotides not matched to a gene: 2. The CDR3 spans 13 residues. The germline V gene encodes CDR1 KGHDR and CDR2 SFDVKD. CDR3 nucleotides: TGTGCCACCGCGACTAGCGGGGGGGAGACCCAGTACTTC. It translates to CATATSGGETQYF.

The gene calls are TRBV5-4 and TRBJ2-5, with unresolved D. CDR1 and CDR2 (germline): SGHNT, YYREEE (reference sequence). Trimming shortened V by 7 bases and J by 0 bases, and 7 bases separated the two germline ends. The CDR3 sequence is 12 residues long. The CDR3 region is CASGQDQETQYF. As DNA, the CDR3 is TGTGCCAGCGGGCAAGACCAAGAGACCCAGTACTTC. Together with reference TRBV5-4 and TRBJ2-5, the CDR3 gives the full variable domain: ETGVTQSPTHLIKTRGQQVTLRCSSQSGHNTVSWYQQALGQGPQFIFQYYREEENGRGNFPPRFSGLQFPNYSSELNVNALELDDSALYLCASGQDQETQYFGPGTRLLVL.

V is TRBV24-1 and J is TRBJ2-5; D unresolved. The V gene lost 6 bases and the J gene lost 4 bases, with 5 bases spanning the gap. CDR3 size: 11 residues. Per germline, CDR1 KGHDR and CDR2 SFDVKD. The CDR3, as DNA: TGTGCCACCAGTTTTAGAGAGACCCAGTACTTC. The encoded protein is CATSFRETQYF.

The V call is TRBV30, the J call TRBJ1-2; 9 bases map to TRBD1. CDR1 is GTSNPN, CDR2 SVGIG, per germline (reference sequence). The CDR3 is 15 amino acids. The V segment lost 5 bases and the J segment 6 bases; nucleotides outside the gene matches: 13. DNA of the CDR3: TGTGCCTGGTATCGGGACAGGGCTTTCCCGAATGGCTACACCTTC. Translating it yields CAWYRDRAFPNGYTF.

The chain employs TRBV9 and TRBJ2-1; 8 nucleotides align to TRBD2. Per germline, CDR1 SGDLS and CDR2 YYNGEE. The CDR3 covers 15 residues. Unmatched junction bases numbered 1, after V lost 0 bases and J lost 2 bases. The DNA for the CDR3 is TGTGCCAGCAGCGTAGCGGGGGGGCCCTACAATGAGCAGTTCTTC. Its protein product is CASSVAGGPYNEQFF.

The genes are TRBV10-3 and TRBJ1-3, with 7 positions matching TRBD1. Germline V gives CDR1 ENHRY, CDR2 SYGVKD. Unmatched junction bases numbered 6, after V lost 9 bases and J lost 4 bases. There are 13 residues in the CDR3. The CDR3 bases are TGTGCCATACAGGGGAGTAGCGGAAACACCATATATTTT. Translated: CAIQGSSGNTIYF.

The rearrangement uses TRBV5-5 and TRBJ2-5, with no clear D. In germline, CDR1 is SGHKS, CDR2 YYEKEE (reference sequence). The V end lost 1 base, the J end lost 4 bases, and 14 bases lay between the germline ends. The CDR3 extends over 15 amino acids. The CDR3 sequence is CASSLPRSSIETQYF. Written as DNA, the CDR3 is TGTGCCAGCAGCTTGCCGAGGTCCTCTATAGAGACCCAGTACTTC. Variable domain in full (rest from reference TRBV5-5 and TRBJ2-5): DAGVTQSPTHLIKTRGQQVTLRCSPISGHKSVSWYQQVLGQGPQFIFQYYEKEERGRGNFPDRFSARQFPNYSSELNVNALLLGDSALYLCASSLPRSSIETQYFGPGTRLLVL.

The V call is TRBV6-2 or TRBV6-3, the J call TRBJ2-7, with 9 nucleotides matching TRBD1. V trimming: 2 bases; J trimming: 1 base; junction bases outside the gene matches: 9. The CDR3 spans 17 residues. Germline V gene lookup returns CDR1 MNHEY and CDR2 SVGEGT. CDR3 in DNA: TGTGCCAGCAGTTACCCCACAGGGGGCGGGATATCCTACGAGCAGTACTTC. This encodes CASSYPTGGGISYEQYF.

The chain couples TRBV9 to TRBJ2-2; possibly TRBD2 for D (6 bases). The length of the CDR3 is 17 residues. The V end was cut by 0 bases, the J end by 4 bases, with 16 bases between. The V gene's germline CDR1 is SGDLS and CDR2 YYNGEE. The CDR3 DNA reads TGTGCCAGCAGCGTAGACAGGCGGGGTCGAGGCACCGGGGAGCTGTTTTTT. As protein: CASSVDRRGRGTGELFF.

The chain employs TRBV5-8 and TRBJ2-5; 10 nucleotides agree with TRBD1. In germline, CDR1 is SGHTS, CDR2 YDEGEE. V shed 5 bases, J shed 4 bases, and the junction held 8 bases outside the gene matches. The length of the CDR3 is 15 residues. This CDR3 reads CASRRGTGVPETQYF. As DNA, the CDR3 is TGTGCCAGCAGGCGAGGGACAGGGGTCCCAGAGACCCAGTACTTC.

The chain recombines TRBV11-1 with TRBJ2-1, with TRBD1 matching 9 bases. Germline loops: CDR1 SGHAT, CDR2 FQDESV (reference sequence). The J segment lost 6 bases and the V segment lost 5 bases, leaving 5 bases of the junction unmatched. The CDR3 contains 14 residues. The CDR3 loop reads CASSQRTGANEQFF. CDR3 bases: TGTGCCAGCAGCCAACGGACAGGGGCCAATGAGCAGTTCTTC.

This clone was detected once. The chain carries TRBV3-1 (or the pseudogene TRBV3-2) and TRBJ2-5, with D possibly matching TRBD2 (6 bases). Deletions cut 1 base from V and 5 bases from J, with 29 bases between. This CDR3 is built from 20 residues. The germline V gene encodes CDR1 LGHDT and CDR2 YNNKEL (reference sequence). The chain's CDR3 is CASSQGLTLGQRRRGETQYF. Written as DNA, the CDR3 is TGTGCCAGCAGCCAAGGATTGACCCTTGGGCAACGCAGACGGGGGGAGACCCAGTACTTC.

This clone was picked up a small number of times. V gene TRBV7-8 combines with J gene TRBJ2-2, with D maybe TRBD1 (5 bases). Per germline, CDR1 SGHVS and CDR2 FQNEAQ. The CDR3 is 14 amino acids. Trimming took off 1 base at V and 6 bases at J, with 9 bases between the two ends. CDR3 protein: CASSLVQGAGELFF. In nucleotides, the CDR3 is TGTGCCAGCAGCTTAGTCCAGGGTGCCGGGGAGCTGTTTTTT.

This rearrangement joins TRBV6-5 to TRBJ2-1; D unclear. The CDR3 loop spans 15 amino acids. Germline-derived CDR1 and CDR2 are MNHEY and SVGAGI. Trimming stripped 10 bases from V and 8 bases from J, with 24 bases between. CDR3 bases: TGTGCCACCACACGCATAGAGAGGAGTGATTATGAGCAGTTCTTC. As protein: CATTRIERSDYEQFF.

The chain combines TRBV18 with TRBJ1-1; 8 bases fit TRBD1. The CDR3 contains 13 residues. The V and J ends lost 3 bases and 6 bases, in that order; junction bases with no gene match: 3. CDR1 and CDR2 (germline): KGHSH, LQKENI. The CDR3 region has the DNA TGTGCCAGCTCACCGGGCAGGGGGCCTGAAGCTTTCTTT. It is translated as CASSPGRGPEAFF.

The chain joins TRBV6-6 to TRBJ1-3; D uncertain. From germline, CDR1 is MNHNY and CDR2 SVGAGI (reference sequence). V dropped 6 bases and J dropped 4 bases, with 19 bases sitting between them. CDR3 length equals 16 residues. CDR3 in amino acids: CASRRTADAGGNTIYF. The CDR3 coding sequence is TGTGCCAGCAGACGGACGGCGGATGCGGGAGGAAACACCATATATTTT.

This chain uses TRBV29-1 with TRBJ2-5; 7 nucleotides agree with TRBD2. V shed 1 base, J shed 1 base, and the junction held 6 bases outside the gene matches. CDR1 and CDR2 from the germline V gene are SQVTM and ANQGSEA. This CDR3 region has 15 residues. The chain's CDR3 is CSVEVVRGVQETQYF. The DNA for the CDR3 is TGCAGCGTTGAAGTAGTTCGGGGGGTCCAAGAGACCCAGTACTTC. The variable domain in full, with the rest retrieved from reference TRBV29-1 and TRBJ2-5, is SAVISQKPSRDICQRGTSLTIQCQVDSQVTMMFWYRQQPGQSLTLIATANQGSEATYESGFVIDKFPISRPNLTFSTLTVSNMSPEDSSIYLCSVEVVRGVQETQYFGPGTRLLVL.

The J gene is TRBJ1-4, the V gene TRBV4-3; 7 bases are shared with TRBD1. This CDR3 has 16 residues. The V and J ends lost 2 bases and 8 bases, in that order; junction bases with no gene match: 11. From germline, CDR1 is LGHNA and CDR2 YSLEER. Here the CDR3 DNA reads TGCGCCAGCAGCCAAAATCCCCAGGGGGTGCCGGAAAAACTGTTTTTT. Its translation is CASSQNPQGVPEKLFF.

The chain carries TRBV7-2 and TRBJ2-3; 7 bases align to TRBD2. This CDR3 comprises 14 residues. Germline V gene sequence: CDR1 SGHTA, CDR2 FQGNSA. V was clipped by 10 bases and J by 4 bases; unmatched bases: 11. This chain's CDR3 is CATQLRGGADTQYF. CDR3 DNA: TGTGCCACCCAACTAAGGGGAGGGGCAGATACGCAGTATTTT.

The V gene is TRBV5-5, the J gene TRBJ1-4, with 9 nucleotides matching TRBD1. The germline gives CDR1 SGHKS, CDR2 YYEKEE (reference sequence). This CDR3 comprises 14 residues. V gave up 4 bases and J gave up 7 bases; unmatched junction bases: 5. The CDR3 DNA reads TGTGCCAGCAGCCCCTGGACAGGGGCTGAAAAACTGTTTTTT. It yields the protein CASSPWTGAEKLFF.

In nucleotides, the CDR3 is TGTGCCAGCAGACGGGACAGGGGGCTCAATTCACCCCTCCACTTT. It translates to CASRRDRGLNSPLHF. The V call is TRBV27, the J call TRBJ1-6; 12 bases are shared with TRBD1. Germline assignment: CDR1 MNHEY and CDR2 SMNVEV (reference sequence). The CDR3 contains 15 residues. Losses at the gene ends were 6 bases for V and 7 bases for J; bases not matched to a gene: 4.

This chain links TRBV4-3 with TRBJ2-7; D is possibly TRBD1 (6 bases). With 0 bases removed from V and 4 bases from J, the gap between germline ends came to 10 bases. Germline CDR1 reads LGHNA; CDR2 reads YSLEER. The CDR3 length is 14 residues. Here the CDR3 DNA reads TGCGCCAGCAGCCAAGACAGGGGCGTTTACGAGCAGTACTTC. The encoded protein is CASSQDRGVYEQYF.

The CDR3 DNA is TGTGCCAGCCTCCGGGACAGGGGTGTGACTGAAGCTTTCTTT. Its protein is CASLRDRGVTEAFF. The rearrangement uses TRBV7-8 and TRBJ1-1; the match to TRBD1 covers 10 bases. Germline CDR1 SGHVS, CDR2 FQNEAQ. This CDR3 is 14 amino acids long. Trimming at V came to 8 bases and at J to 5 bases, leaving 8 bases not matched to a gene. The whole variable domain, filled in from reference TRBV7-8 and TRBJ1-1, reads GAGVSQSPRYKVAKRGQDVALRCDPISGHVSLFWYQQALGQGPEFLTYFQNEAQLDKSGLPSDRFFAERPEGSVSTLKIQRTQQEDSAVYLCASLRDRGVTEAFFGQGTRLTVV.

CDR3 loop: CASSDRGDTEAFF. The CDR3 region has the DNA TGTGCCAGCAGTGACAGGGGTGACACTGAAGCTTTCTTT. The chain employs TRBV28 and TRBJ1-1; 8 bases fit TRBD1. Trimming removed 5 bases from V and 3 bases from J; junction bases left unmatched: 2. The CDR3 totals 13 residues. CDR1 is MDHEN, CDR2 SYDVKM, per germline.

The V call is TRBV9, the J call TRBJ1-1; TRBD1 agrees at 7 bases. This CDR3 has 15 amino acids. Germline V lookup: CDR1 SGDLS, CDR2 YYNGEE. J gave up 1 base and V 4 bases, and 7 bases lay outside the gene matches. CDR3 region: CASSPGDRENTEAFF. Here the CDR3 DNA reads TGTGCCAGCAGCCCTGGAGACAGGGAGAACACTGAAGCTTTCTTT.

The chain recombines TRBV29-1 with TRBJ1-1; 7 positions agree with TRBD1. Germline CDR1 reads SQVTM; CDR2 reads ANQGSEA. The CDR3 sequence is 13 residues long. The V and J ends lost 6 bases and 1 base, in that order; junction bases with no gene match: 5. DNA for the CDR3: TGCAGCGTGACAGGGCGAACGAACACTGAAGCTTTCTTT. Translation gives CSVTGRTNTEAFF.